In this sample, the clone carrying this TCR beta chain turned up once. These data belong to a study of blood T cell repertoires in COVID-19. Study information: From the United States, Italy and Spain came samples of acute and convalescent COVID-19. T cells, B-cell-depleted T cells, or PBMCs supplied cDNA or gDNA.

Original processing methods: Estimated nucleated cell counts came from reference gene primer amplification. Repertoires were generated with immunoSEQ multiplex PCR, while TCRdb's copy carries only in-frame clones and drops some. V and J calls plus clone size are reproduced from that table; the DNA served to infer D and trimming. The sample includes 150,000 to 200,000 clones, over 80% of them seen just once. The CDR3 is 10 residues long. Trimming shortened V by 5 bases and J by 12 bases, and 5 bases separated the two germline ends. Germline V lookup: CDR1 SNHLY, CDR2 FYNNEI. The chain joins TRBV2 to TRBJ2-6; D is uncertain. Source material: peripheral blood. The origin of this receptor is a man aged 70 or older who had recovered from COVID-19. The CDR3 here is CASSTVVLTF. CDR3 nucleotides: TGTGCCAGCAGTACGGTCGTCCTGACTTTC. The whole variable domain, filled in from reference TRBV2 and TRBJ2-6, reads EPEVTQTPSHQVTQMGQEVILRCVPISNHLYFYWYRQILGQKVEFLVSFYNNEISEKSEIFDDQFSVERPDGSNFTLKIRSTKLEDSAMYFCASSTVVLTFGAGSRLTVL.